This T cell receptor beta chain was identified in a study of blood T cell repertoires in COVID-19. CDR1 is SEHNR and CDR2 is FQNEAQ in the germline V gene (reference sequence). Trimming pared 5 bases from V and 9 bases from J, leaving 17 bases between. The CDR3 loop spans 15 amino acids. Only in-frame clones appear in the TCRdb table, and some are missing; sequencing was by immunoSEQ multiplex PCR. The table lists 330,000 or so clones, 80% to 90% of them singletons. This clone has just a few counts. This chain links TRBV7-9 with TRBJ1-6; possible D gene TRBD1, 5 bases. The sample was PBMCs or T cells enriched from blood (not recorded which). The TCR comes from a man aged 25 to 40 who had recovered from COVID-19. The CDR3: CASSPPDSQFSPLHF. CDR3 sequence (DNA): TGTGCCAGCAGCCCTCCTGACAGTCAATTTTCACCCCTCCACTTT. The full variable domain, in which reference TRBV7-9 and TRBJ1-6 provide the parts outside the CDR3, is DTGVSQNPRHKITKRGQNVTFRCDPISEHNRLYWYRQTLGQGPEFLTYFQNEAQLEKSRLLSDRFSAERPKGSFSTLEIQRTEQGDSAMYLCASSPPDSQFSPLHFGNGTRLTVT.